This TCR beta chain comes out of a study of molecular identifiers for immune sequencing clone quantification. The authors built bulk TCR libraries by previously described methods with listed TCR primers. TCRdb ran MiXCR on the PCR reads and lists one entry per CDR3 protein. The table includes about 640,000 distinct CDR3 sequences, nearly 20% detected once. V lost 2 bases and J 9 bases, leaving 11 bases between the germline ends. Germline V gene lookup returns CDR1 LGHNA and CDR2 YSLEER. The CDR3 has 13 residues. In this sample, this clonotype turned up a few times. The target antigen is unknown. Study results and caveats: Reports indicate spiked Jurkat TCR RNA from one cell could be found among around 1 million naive cells.

This TCR was recovered from a human donor in good health. Some libraries in this study had Jurkat cell RNA spiked in. The source material was naive CD8+ T cells from blood, with Jurkat cell RNA spiked in. Regarding subset: FACS-sorted CD8+CD4-CCR7+CD45RA+ naive T cells. The V call is TRBV4-3, the J call TRBJ2-1, with D hard to call. CDR3 nucleotide sequence: TGCGCCAGCAGCCAACCTCCCGTAGGTGAGCAGTTCTTC. Translated, it gives CASSQPPVGEQFF.